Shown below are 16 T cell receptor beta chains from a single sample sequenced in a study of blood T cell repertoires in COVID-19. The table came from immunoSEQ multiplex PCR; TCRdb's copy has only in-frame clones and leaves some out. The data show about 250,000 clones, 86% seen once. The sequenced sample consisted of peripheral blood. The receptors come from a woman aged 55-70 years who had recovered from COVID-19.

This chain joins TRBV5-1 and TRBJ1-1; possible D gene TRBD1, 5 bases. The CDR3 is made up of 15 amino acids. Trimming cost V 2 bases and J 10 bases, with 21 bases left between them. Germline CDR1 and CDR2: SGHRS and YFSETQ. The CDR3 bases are TGCGCCAGCAGCTTTGGGGCGACATCCGGTAGCGGAGCTTTCTTT. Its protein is CASSFGATSGSGAFF.

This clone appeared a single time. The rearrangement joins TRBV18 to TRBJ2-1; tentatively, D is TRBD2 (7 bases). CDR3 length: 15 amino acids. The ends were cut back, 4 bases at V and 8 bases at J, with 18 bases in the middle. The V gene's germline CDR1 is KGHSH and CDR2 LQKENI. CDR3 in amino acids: CASSLGGGPTDEQFF. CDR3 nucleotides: TGTGCCAGCTCACTAGGGGGGGGGCCTACGGATGAGCAGTTCTTC.

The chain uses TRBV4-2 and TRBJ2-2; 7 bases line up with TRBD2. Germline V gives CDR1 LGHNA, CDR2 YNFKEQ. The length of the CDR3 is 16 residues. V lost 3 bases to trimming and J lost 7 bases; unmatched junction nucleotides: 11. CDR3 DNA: TGTGCCAGCAGCCAGGCCGGCGGAGGGGAGGGCGGGGAGCTGTTTTTT. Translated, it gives CASSQAGGGEGGELFF.

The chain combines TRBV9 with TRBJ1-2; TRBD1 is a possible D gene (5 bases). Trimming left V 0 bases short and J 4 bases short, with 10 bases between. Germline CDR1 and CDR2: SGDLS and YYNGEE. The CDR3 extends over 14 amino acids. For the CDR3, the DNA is TGTGCCAGCAGCGTAGCAGGGCAGGGCTATGGCTACACCTTC. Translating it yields CASSVAGQGYGYTF.

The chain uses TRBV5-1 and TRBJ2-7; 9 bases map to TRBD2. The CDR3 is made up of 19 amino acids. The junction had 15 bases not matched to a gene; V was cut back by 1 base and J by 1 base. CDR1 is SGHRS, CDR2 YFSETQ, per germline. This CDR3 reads CASSLFAGGNIPGSYEQYF. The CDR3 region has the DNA TGCGCCAGCAGCTTGTTTGCGGGGGGGAATATTCCCGGATCCTACGAGCAGTACTTC.

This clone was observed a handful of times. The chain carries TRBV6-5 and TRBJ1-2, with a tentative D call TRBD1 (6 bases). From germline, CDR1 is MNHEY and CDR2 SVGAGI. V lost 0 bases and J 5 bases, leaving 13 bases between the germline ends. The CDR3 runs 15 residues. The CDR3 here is CASSYSSNRVYGYTF. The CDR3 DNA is TGTGCCAGCAGTTACTCGAGTAACAGGGTGTATGGCTACACCTTC.

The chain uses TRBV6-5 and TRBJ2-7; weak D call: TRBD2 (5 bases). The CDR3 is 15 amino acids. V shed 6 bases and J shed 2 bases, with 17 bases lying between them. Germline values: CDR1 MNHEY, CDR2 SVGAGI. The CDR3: CASRKGRESTYEQYF. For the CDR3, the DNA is TGTGCCAGCAGAAAAGGTAGGGAGAGCACCTACGAGCAGTACTTC.

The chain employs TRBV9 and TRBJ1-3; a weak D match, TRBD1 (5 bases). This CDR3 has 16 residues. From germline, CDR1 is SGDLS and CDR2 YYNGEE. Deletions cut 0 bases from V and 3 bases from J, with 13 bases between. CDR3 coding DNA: TGTGCCAGCAGCGTAGATATAGGGACTAGTGGAAACACCATATATTTT. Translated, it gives CASSVDIGTSGNTIYF. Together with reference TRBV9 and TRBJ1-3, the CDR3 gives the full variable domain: DSGVTQTPKHLITATGQRVTLRCSPRSGDLSVYWYQQSLDQGLQFLIQYYNGEERAKGNILERFSAQQFPDLHSELNLSSLELGDSALYFCASSVDIGTSGNTIYFGEGSWLTVV.

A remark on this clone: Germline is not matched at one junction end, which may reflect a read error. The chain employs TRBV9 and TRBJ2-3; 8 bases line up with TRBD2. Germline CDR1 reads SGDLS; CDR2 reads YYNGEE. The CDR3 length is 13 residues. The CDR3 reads CASRSGGTDTQYF. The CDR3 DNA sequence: TGTGCCAGCAGGAGCGGGGGCACCGATACGCAGTATTTT. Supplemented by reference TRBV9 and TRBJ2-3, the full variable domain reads DSGVTQTPKHLITATGQRVTLRCSPRSGDLSVYWYQQSLDQGLQFLIQYYNGEERAKGNILERFSAQQFPDLHSELNLSSLELGDSALYFCASRSGGTDTQYFGPGTRLTVL.

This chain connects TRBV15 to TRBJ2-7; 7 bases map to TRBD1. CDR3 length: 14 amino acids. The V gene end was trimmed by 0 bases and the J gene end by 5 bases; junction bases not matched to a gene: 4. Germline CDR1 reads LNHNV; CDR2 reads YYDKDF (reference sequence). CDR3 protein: CATSRDPTGNEQYF. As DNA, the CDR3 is TGTGCCACCAGCAGAGATCCGACAGGGAACGAGCAGTACTTC.

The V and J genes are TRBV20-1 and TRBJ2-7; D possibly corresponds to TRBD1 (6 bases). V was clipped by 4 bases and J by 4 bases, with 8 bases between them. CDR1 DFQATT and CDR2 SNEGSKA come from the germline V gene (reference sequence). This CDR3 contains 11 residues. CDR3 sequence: CSAMGAYEQYF. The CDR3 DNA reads TGCAGTGCTATGGGGGCGTACGAGCAGTACTTC.

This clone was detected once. This chain's CDR3 is CASTDTGELFF. The CDR3 region has the DNA TGTGCCAGCACGGACACCGGGGAGCTGTTTTTT. The J gene is TRBJ2-2, the V gene TRBV11-2; D is unclear. The CDR3 is made up of 11 amino acids. CDR1 is SGHAT and CDR2 is FQNNGV in the germline V gene. V was pared by 7 bases and J by 3 bases, with 3 bases between.

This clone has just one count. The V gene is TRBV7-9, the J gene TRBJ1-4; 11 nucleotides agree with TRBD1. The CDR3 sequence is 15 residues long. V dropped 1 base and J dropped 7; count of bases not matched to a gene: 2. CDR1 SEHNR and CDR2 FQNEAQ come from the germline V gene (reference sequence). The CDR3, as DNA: TGTGCCAGCAGCTTAGGTGGGACAGGGGGTGAAAAACTGTTTTTT. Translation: CASSLGGTGGEKLFF.

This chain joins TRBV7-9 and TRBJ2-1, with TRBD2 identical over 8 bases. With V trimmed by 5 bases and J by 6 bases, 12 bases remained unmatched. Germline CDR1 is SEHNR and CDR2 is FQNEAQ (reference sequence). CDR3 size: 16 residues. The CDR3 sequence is CASSARGSGAGNEQFF. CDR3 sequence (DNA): TGTGCCAGCAGCGCCCGAGGTAGCGGGGCCGGCAATGAGCAGTTCTTC. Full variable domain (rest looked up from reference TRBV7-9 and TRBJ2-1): DTGVSQNPRHKITKRGQNVTFRCDPISEHNRLYWYRQTLGQGPEFLTYFQNEAQLEKSRLLSDRFSAERPKGSFSTLEIQRTEQGDSAMYLCASSARGSGAGNEQFFGPGTRLTVL.

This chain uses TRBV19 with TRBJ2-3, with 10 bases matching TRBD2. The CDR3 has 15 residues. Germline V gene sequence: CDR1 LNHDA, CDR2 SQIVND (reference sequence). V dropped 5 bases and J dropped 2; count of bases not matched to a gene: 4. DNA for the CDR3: TGTGCCAGTAGTCGGACTAGCGGTTACACAGATACGCAGTATTTT. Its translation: CASSRTSGYTDTQYF.

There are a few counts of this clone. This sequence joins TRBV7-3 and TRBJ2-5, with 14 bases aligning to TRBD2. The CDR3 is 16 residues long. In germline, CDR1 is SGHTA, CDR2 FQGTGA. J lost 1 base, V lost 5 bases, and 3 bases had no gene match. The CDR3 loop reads CASSLGTSGGQETQYF. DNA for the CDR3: TGTGCCAGCAGCCTCGGGACTAGCGGGGGCCAAGAGACCCAGTACTTC.